The entry below describes one T cell receptor (beta chain). Antigen specificity is unknown. This specimen comes from a study of cytomegalovirus exposure and HLA in healthy donors. Points from the study as a whole: Presence/absence analyses took donor sequencing depth as roughly uniform. Later work found that TCR association rates differed between HLA loci; DRB1 had the most and HLA-C the fewest.

This CDR3 spans 14 amino acids. The ends were cut back, 2 bases at V and 6 bases at J, with 11 bases in the middle. Germline CDR1 and CDR2: MNHEY and SMNVEV (reference sequence). Primers: 60 Vbeta forward and 13 Jbeta reverse. Data came from immunoSEQ multiplex PCR; TCRdb stores just in-frame clones and leaves some out. The table records roughly 160,000 clones, around four fifths of them present only once. The TCR comes from a woman between 45 and 60 years old in good health and CMV-seronegative. The sample was PBMCs. This sequence joins TRBV27 and TRBJ1-5; D not resolved. The CDR3, as DNA: TGTGCCAGCAGTTTAAATTTTGGTAGTCAGCCCCAGCATTTT. This encodes CASSLNFGSQPQHF.